The T cell receptor (beta chain) described here comes from a study of blood T cell repertoires in COVID-19. Study in general: Italy, Spain and the United States were the sources of the convalescent and acute COVID-19 samples. The cDNA or gDNA used as material had been derived from T cells, B-cell-depleted T cells, or PBMCs.

Under the authors' procedure: Amplification of reference gene primers was used by the study to estimate nucleated cell counts. Assay used: immunoSEQ multiplex PCR; TCRdb lists only in-frame clones, some missing. V and J calls and clone size are given by that table; D and trimming were obtained from the DNA. Altogether 200,000 to 300,000 clones are present, about four fifths being singletons, with the ten largest covering approximately 10%. The sample holds one count of this clone. The V gene end was trimmed by 4 bases and the J gene end by 1 base; junction bases not matched to a gene: 9. The CDR3 is made up of 15 amino acids. From germline, CDR1 is GTSNPN and CDR2 SVGIG (reference sequence).

The chain uses TRBV30 and TRBJ1-2; 7 bases are a match to TRBD1. The sample comprised peripheral blood. The sequence came from a woman older than 75 with acute or convalescent COVID-19. DNA of the CDR3: TGTGCCTGGATAAACCGGGACAGTCTTAACTATGGCTACACCTTC. Its protein is CAWINRDSLNYGYTF.